The clone carrying this T cell receptor (beta chain) was detected a few times. One end of the junction fails to match germline, which may point to a read error. Sequencing libraries for TCR beta were prepared with iRepertoire HTBI primers and Arm-PCR of CDR3 regions. TCRdb re-called the multiplex PCR reads with MiXCR, one entry per CDR3 protein. This sample has a few hundred thousand distinct CDR3 sequences; about 12% occur once, and the top ten carry over 15%. The data originate from a study of regulatory T cells in long-lasting Graves disease. Time point denoted: newly diagnosed GD, antithyroid drugs for less than 3 months. Extracted RNA from PBMCs served as the source of the TCR library. This sample was also put to use in a study of T cells in Graves' hyperthyroidism and ophthalmopathy.

The TCR originated in a woman aged 18-30 years with Graves disease. The specimen comprised peripheral blood mononuclear cells (PBMCs), sampled at new diagnosis, from a patient treated with antithyroid drugs.

CDR3 sequence reads: CASSLYPDSSWGTEASF. In DNA form, the CDR3 reads TGTGCCAGCAGTTTATATCCGGACAGTTCGTGGGGGACTGAAGCTTCCTTT. The gene calls are TRBV27 and TRBJ1-1, with D maybe TRBD1 (6 bases). The length of the CDR3 is 17 residues. Germline CDR1 is MNHEY and CDR2 is SMNVEV (reference sequence).